This TCR beta chain was identified in a study of prognosis after radiotherapy for stage I lung cancer. Germline V CDR1 and CDR2: MNHNS, SASEGT. This CDR3 contains 11 residues. V was shortened by 11 bases and J by 4 bases, with 11 bases between the two germline ends. Two-round multiplex PCR amplified TCR beta CDR3 from genomic DNA. First-round PCR employed TRBV- and TRBJ-specific primers for each gene. A single record per CDR3 protein comes from TCRdb applying MiXCR to the multiplex PCR reads. The profile shows around 11,000 distinct CDR3 sequences, 45% to 65% of them singletons. The chain uses TRBV6-1 and TRBJ1-2; a weak D match, TRBD1 (5 bases). Sequencing used PBMCs, obtained before or after stereotactic body radiation therapy (not recorded which). This TCR came from a donor over 45 with non-small cell lung cancer. CDR3 nucleotides: TGTGCCGGGGGTCCCGTCTATGGCTACACCTTC. This encodes CAGGPVYGYTF.